These 20 T cell receptor beta chains originate from one sample sequenced in a study of cytomegalovirus exposure and HLA in healthy donors. The primer mix had 60 Vbeta and 13 Jbeta primers. Profiled with immunoSEQ multiplex PCR; TCRdb holds only in-frame clones, not every one. The sample carries under 200,000 clones, roughly two thirds recorded once. Material: PBMCs. The source of these receptors is a woman aged 25 to 39 in good health and CMV-seronegative.

The chain links TRBV7-9 to TRBJ2-1; weak D call: TRBD2 (5 bases). The germline V and J ends were trimmed by 3 bases and 4 bases, with 7 bases remaining between them. Germline values: CDR1 SEHNR, CDR2 FQNEAQ (reference sequence). The CDR3 length is 13 residues. CDR3 DNA: TGTGCCAGCAGCTTGACTAATTACAATGAGCAGTTCTTC. Residues: CASSLTNYNEQFF.

This chain joins TRBV4-3 and TRBJ2-4, with D possibly matching TRBD2 (5 bases). Looked up from germline, CDR1 is LGHNA and CDR2 is YSLEER. V dropped 4 bases and J dropped 6 bases, with 10 bases sitting between them. The CDR3 length is 13 residues. CDR3 residues: CASSPDYANIQYF. Here the CDR3 DNA reads TGCGCCAGCAGCCCTGACTACGCAAACATTCAGTACTTC.

This clone was counted between two and nine times. V is TRBV4-1 and J is TRBJ2-1, with TRBD1 matching 11 bases. The V segment lost 4 bases and the J segment 1 base; nucleotides outside the gene matches: 15. The germline V gene encodes CDR1 MGHRA and CDR2 YSYEKL. CDR3 length: 20 residues. CDR3 protein: CASSRPGTGGGTRSYNEQFF. CDR3 sequence (DNA): TGCGCCAGCAGCCGCCCCGGGACAGGGGGAGGGACTCGATCCTACAATGAGCAGTTCTTC.

J is TRBJ2-3 and V is TRBV10-2, with TRBD1 identical over 7 bases. CDR1 is WSHSY, CDR2 SAAADI, per germline. This CDR3 is 15 amino acids long. V shed 5 bases, J shed 0 bases, and the junction held 5 bases outside the gene matches. In nucleotides, the CDR3 is TGCGCCAGCAGTTACCCAGGGGGAAGCACAGATACGCAGTATTTT. It specifies CASSYPGGSTDTQYF.

This clone was counted many times. This chain uses TRBV6-5 with TRBJ1-5, with a weak D call TRBD1 (5 bases). CDR3 length: 14 residues. The germline V and J ends were trimmed by 0 bases and 6 bases, with 9 bases remaining between them. Germline CDR1 is MNHEY and CDR2 is SVGAGI. CDR3 sequence reads: CASSYSVDSQPQHF. The CDR3 nucleotides are TGTGCCAGCAGTTACTCCGTTGACAGTCAGCCCCAGCATTTT.

This chain uses TRBV10-2 with TRBJ1-1, with D perhaps TRBD1 (5 bases). Per the germline V gene, CDR1 is WSHSY and CDR2 is SAAADI. V gave up 8 bases and J gave up 4 bases, with 11 bases separating them. This CDR3 is 12 amino acids long. CDR3 sequence: CASGGFGTEAFF. CDR3 DNA sequence: TGCGCCAGCGGGGGGTTCGGCACTGAAGCTTTCTTT.

This clone was seen just once. J is TRBJ2-1 and V is TRBV14, with TRBD1 matching over 11 bases. V lost 5 bases and J lost 9; bases outside the gene matches: 12. The CDR3 length is 16 residues. Germline V CDR1 and CDR2: SGHDN, FVKESK. The CDR3 region has the DNA TGTGCCAGCAGCTACCTGGGTGGACAGGGGGCTTTTGAGCAGTTCTTC. Its protein is CASSYLGGQGAFEQFF.

The genes are TRBV7-2 and TRBJ2-5, with 7 bases identical to TRBD2. The CDR3 consists of 14 residues. After removal of 2 bases from V and 5 bases from J, the junction contained 5 bases not matched to a gene. Germline V gene lookup returns CDR1 SGHTA and CDR2 FQGNSA. The CDR3 region is CASSLNQGGETQYF. The DNA of the CDR3 is TGTGCCAGCAGCTTAAATCAGGGAGGGGAGACCCAGTACTTC.

This clone was counted between two and nine times. The V and J genes are TRBV11-2 and TRBJ1-1, with D tentatively TRBD1 (5 bases). V lost 2 bases to trimming and J lost 1 base, with 5 bases between them. CDR1 is SGHAT, CDR2 FQNNGV, per germline. The CDR3 has 13 residues. CDR3 bases: TGTGCCAGCAGCTTAACAGGGAACACTGAAGCTTTCTTT. Its translation is CASSLTGNTEAFF. Full variable domain (rest looked up from reference TRBV11-2 and TRBJ1-1): EAGVAQSPRYKIIEKRQSVAFWCNPISGHATLYWYQQILGQGPKLLIQFQNNGVVDDSQLPKDRFSAERLKGVDSTLKIQPAKLEDSAVYLCASSLTGNTEAFFGQGTRLTVV.

The chain joins TRBV7-9 to TRBJ1-6, with D possibly TRBD1 on 6 matching bases. V shed 1 base and J shed 2 bases, with 12 bases lying between them. The CDR3 loop spans 17 amino acids. Germline V gene data show CDR1 as SEHNR and CDR2 as FQNEAQ (reference sequence). The CDR3 is CASSLVRGHAYNSPLHF. The CDR3 DNA reads as TGTGCCAGCAGCTTAGTGAGGGGACATGCCTATAATTCACCCCTCCACTTT.

This clone occurred a few times. The chain combines TRBV2 with TRBJ2-5; unclear D gene. The J call may be in error: the DNA end matches TRBJ2-7 better. The CDR3 extends over 13 amino acids. Germline V CDR1 and CDR2: SNHLY, FYNNEI. CDR3 coding DNA: TGTGCCAGCAGTGATGACCTAGCCTACGAGCAGTACTTC. Translating it yields CASSDDLAYEQYF.

V and J are TRBV9 and TRBJ2-1; D is possibly TRBD1 (5 bases). Trimming took off 2 bases at V and 8 bases at J, with 17 bases between the two ends. CDR1 and CDR2 from the germline V gene are SGDLS and YYNGEE. This CDR3 region has 15 residues. In DNA form, the CDR3 reads TGTGCCAGCAGCGTTCGGACAACCGCCCTTGATGAGCAGTTCTTC. Translation gives CASSVRTTALDEQFF.

The V call is TRBV27, the J call TRBJ1-1; 9 bases line up with TRBD1. CDR1 MNHEY and CDR2 SMNVEV come from the germline V gene (reference sequence). The CDR3 has 14 amino acids. V dropped 4 bases and J dropped 6; count of bases not matched to a gene: 6. The DNA for the CDR3 is TGTGCCAGCAGTTCCGGGACAGGGTCCTCTGAAGCTTTCTTT. It yields the protein CASSSGTGSSEAFF.

Worth noting for this clone: Compared with germline, one end of the junction differs, possibly owing to a read error. V is TRBV7-3 and J is TRBJ2-7; 8 nucleotides agree with TRBD2. Germline loops: CDR1 SGHTA, CDR2 FQGTGA. The length of the CDR3 is 15 residues. This CDR3 is CASSPRDSGTYEQYF. The DNA for the CDR3 is TGCGCCAGCAGCCCCCGGGATAGCGGGACCTACGAGCAGTACTTC. Based on the CDR3 plus reference TRBV7-3 and TRBJ2-7, the full variable domain is GAGVSQTPSNKVTEKGKYVELRCDPISGHTALYWYRQSLGQGPEFLIYFQGTGAADDSGLPNDRFFAVRPEGSVSTLKIQRTERGDSAVYLCASSPRDSGTYEQYFGPGTRLTVT.

V and J are TRBV2 and TRBJ2-7, with 10 nucleotides matching TRBD1. Germline-derived CDR1 and CDR2 are SNHLY and FYNNEI. V trimming: 7 bases; J trimming: 4 bases; junction bases outside the gene matches: 16. The CDR3 spans 17 residues. The CDR3 region has the DNA TGTGCCAGCAATGGCGAGACAGGGGGCGTGATGGGGTACGAGCAGTACTTC. Its translation is CASNGETGGVMGYEQYF.

This chain uses TRBV10-3 with TRBJ1-2; D perhaps matches TRBD1 (6 bases). The CDR3 spans 15 residues. Trimming stripped 3 bases from V and 0 bases from J, with 11 bases between. CDR1 is ENHRY and CDR2 is SYGVKD in the germline V gene. The CDR3 here is CAISDRQEPNYGYTF. The CDR3 coding sequence is TGTGCCATCAGTGACCGACAGGAACCTAACTATGGCTACACCTTC.

This CDR3 reads CAISRTGMNTEAFF. The CDR3 DNA sequence: TGTGCCATCAGCCGGACAGGGATGAACACTGAAGCTTTCTTT. The chain links TRBV10-3 to TRBJ1-1, with 8 bases matching TRBD1. Looked up from germline, CDR1 is ENHRY and CDR2 is SYGVKD. The ends lost 6 bases at V and 0 bases at J; junction bases unmatched: 3. This CDR3 has 14 amino acids.

The V and J genes are TRBV4-2 and TRBJ1-5, with no clear D. CDR1 is LGHNA, CDR2 YNFKEQ, per germline. The CDR3 runs 15 residues. Trimming cost V 3 bases and J 1 base, with 10 bases left between them. CDR3 sequence reads: CASSQRDGSNQPQHF. CDR3 in DNA: TGTGCCAGCAGCCAGAGGGATGGGAGCAATCAGCCCCAGCATTTT.

This clone has only one observation. The rearrangement joins TRBV10-3 to TRBJ2-5, with TRBD2 matching 9 bases. The closer fit of TRBJ2-7 to the DNA end suggests the J call may be wrong. Germline assignment: CDR1 ENHRY and CDR2 SYGVKD. The CDR3 has 15 residues. The CDR3 nucleotides read TGTGCCATCAGTGAGACGCTAGCGGGGTCCTACGAGCAGTACTTC. Encoded protein: CAISETLAGSYEQYF.

This rearrangement joins TRBV27 to TRBJ2-5; 7 bases align to TRBD1. The CDR3 is 15 amino acids. Germline CDR1 is MNHEY and CDR2 is SMNVEV (reference sequence). J lost 2 bases, V lost 3 bases, and 6 bases had no gene match. CDR3 sequence: CASSLGSTGQETQYF. In DNA form, the CDR3 reads TGTGCCAGCAGTTTGGGGTCGACAGGGCAAGAGACCCAGTACTTC.